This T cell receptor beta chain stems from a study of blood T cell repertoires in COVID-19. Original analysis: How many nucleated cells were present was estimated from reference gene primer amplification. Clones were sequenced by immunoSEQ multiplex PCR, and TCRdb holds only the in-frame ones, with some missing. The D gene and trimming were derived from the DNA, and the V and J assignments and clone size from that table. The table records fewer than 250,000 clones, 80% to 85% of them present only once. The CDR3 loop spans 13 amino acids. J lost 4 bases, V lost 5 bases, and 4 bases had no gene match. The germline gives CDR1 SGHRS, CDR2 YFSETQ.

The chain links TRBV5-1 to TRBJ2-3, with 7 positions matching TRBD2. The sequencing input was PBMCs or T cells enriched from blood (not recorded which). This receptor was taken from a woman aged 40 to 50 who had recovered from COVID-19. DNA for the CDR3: TGCGCCAGCAGAGGGGAGGGGTCAGATACGCAGTATTTT. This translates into CASRGEGSDTQYF.